A single sample gave rise to the 5 T cell receptor beta chains below, sequenced in a study of tumor and adjacent non-tumor tissue in lung cancer. This sample's RNA came from whole unsorted tissue. This non-tumor lung sample came from over 3 cm beyond the tumor edge. The library came from three nested PCR rounds adapted from ARM-PCR protocols. TCRdb re-derived calls from the multiplex PCR reads in MiXCR, one entry per CDR3 protein. Seen here are about 67,000 distinct CDR3 sequences, 65% to 80% observed once, and the top ten hold over 35%. Input material: distant non-tumor lung tissue. Source of these receptors: a man aged 60 to 75 with non-small cell lung cancer.

Comment on this clonotype: One end of the junction varies from germline; a read error may be responsible. The CDR3 region is CSATGTSGRLDERYF. Written as DNA, the CDR3 is TGCAGTGCTACAGGGACTAGCGGGAGATTAGACGAGCGGTACTTC. The V gene is TRBV20-1, the J gene TRBJ2-7, with 14 bases fitting TRBD2. This CDR3 contains 15 residues. Germline V lookup: CDR1 DFQATT, CDR2 SNEGSKA (reference sequence).

This chain uses TRBV10-3 with TRBJ1-6; the match to TRBD1 covers 8 bases. V shed 11 bases, J shed 10 bases, and the junction held 16 bases outside the gene matches. Germline V gene lookup returns CDR1 ENHRY and CDR2 SYGVKD. This CDR3 spans 15 amino acids. Written as DNA, the CDR3 is TGTGCCGTAGCTAACCTCGGACAGGGAGTGTCACCCCTCCACTTT. Its protein is CAVANLGQGVSPLHF.

The genes are TRBV5-4 and TRBJ1-1, with 9 bases fitting TRBD1. V shed 8 bases, J shed 2 bases, and the junction held 7 bases outside the gene matches. The CDR3 has 14 amino acids. CDR1 is SGHNT, CDR2 YYREEE, per germline (reference sequence). The CDR3 DNA sequence: TGTGCCAGTAGCCGGGGACAGGGAAACACTGAAGCTTTCTTT. It translates to CASSRGQGNTEAFF.

In its sample, this clonotype is medium-sized. The chain is built from TRBV6-2 or TRBV6-3 and TRBJ2-7; TRBD1 matches 9 bases. The CDR3 totals 14 residues. Trimming took 6 bases from V and 5 from J; bases not matched to a gene: 8. Germline-derived CDR1 and CDR2 are MNHEY and SVGEGT. CDR3 nucleotide sequence: TGTGCCAGCAGAGAGCCGGGACAGGGCCACGAGCAGTACTTC. It codes for CASREPGQGHEQYF.

CDR3 protein: CASSSGQYNEQFF. The CDR3 nucleotides read TGTGCCAGCAGTTCCGGACAGTACAATGAGCAGTTCTTC. This sequence joins TRBV6-5 and TRBJ2-1; tentative D call: TRBD1 (6 bases). CDR1 and CDR2 (germline): MNHEY, SVGAGI. The CDR3 spans 13 residues. V dropped 4 bases and J dropped 4 bases, with 8 bases sitting between them.